The TCR beta chain described here comes from a study of human T cells and chemical hapten exposure. Per the study methods: Samples had a median of approximately 89,000 TCRs, ranging about 23,224 to 700,000. TCRdb re-analysed the RACE reads in MiXCR, keeping a single row per CDR3 protein. TCRdb, not the original authors, processed these V and J calls. The sample has 200,000 to 300,000 distinct CDR3 sequences, more than 6.5% seen once. As to time point: pre-sensitization, week 0. Stated treatment: therapeutic diphenylcyclopropenone sensitization with weekly scalp DPC. The CDR3 extends over 13 amino acids. Germline-derived CDR1 and CDR2 are SGHAT and FQNNGV. Unmatched junction bases numbered 2, after V lost 4 bases and J lost 3 bases. This clonotype occurred a few times.

The source was whole blood, collected in connection with sensitization to the hapten diphenylcyclopropenone (DPC). The receptor was isolated from a woman in her 40s with alopecia areata. Some clones in this sample may be carry-over from other donors' samples. This sequence joins TRBV11-2 and TRBJ2-5; 7 bases line up with TRBD1. This CDR3 is CASSWGQKETQYF. CDR3 DNA sequence: TGTGCCAGCAGCTGGGGACAGAAAGAGACCCAGTACTTC.